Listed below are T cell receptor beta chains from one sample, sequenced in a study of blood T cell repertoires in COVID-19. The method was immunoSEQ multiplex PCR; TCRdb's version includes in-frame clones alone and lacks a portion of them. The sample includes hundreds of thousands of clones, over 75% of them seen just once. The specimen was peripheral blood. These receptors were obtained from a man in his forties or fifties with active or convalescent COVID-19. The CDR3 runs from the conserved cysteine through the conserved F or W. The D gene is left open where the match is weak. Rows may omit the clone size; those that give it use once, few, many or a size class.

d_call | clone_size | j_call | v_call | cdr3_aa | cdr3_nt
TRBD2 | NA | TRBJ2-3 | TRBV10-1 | CASTLGTSGSTDTQYF | TGCGCCAGCACCCTAGGGACTAGCGGGAGCACAGATACGCAGTATTTT
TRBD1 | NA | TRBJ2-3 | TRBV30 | CAWDRGGTDTQYF | TGTGCCTGGGACAGGGGGGGCACAGATACGCAGTATTTT
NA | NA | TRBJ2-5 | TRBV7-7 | CASSSFGGLGETQYF | TGTGCTAGCAGCTCCTTCGGGGGGCTAGGAGAGACCCAGTACTTC
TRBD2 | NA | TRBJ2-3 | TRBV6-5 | CASTTTSGSTDTQYF | TGTGCCAGCACTACCACTAGCGGGAGCACAGATACGCAGTATTTT
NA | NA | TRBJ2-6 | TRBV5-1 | CASSLGGSGANVLTF | TGCGCCAGCAGCTTAGGAGGATCTGGGGCCAACGTCCTGACTTTC
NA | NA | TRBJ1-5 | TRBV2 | CASSGVGGNQPQHF | TGTGCCAGCAGTGGAGTCGGGGGGAATCAGCCCCAGCATTTT
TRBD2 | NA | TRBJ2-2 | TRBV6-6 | CASSYSLAGDTGELFF | TGTGCCAGCAGTTACTCGCTAGCGGGAGACACCGGGGAGCTGTTTTTT
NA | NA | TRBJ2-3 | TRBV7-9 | CASSPPGKDTQYF | TGTGCCAGCAGCCCGCCGGGGAAAGATACGCAGTATTTT
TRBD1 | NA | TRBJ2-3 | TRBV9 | CASSAGTGDGTQYF | TGTGCCAGCAGCGCAGGGACAGGGGATGGTACGCAGTATTTT
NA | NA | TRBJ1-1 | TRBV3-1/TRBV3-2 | CASSQDRSEAFF | TGTGCCAGCAGCCAAGATCGGAGTGAAGCTTTCTTT
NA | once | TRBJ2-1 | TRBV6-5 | CASRSLNEQFF | TGTGCCAGCAGGTCGTTAAATGAGCAGTTCTTC
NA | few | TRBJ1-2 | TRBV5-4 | CASSLQENYGYTF | TGTGCCAGCAGCTTACAGGAGAACTATGGCTACACCTTC
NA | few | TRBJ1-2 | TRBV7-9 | CASSLDLRHGYTF | TGTGCCAGCAGCCTCGATCTGAGGCATGGCTACACCTTC
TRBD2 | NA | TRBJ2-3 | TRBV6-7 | CASSYSLREGDTQYF | TGTGCCAGCAGTTACTCGTTGCGGGAGGGCGATACGCAGTATTTT
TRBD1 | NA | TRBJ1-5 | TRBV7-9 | CASSKGMGTVGSQPQHF | TGTGCCAGCAGCAAGGGGATGGGGACAGTGGGAAGTCAGCCCCAGCATTTT
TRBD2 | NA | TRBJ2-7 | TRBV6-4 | CASKKLGPGLVDEQYF | TGTGCCAGCAAGAAGCTGGGACCGGGACTAGTCGACGAGCAGTACTTC
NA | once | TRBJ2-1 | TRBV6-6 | CASRLATNEQFF | TGTGCCAGCCGGCTAGCGACCAATGAGCAGTTCTTC
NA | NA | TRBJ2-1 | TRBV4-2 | CASSQQGNEQFF | TGTGCCAGCAGCCAACAGGGAAATGAGCAGTTCTTC
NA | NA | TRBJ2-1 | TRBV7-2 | CASSPEGGYNEQFF | TGTGCCAGCAGCCCAGAGGGTGGCTACAATGAGCAGTTCTTC
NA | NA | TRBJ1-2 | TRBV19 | CASNDRDPNYGYTF | TGTGCCAGTAACGACCGGGATCCTAACTATGGCTACACCTTC
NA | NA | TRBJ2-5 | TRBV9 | CASSVGVGEKTQYF | TGTGCCAGCAGCGTAGGGGTCGGAGAAAAGACCCAGTACTTC
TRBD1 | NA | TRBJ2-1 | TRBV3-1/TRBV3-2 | CASSQEGQGAGNEQFF | TGTGCCAGCAGCCAAGAGGGACAGGGGGCGGGCAATGAGCAGTTCTTC
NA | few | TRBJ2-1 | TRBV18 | CASSPRTLSSYNEQFF | TGTGCCAGCTCACCGAGGACACTCTCATCCTACAATGAGCAGTTCTTC
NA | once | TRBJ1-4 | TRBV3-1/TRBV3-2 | CASSQAPLKLFF | TGTGCCAGCAGCCAAGCCCCGTTAAAACTGTTTTTT
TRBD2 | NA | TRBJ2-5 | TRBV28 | CASSARLARETQYF | TGTGCCAGCTCCGCGAGACTAGCCCGGGAGACCCAGTACTTC
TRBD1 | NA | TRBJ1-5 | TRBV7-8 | CASSLARGRGHRQPQHF | TGTGCCAGCAGCTTAGCGAGGGGCAGGGGGCATCGACAGCCCCAGCATTTT
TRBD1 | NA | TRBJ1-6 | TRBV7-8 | CASSLEDRGNSPLHF | TGTGCCAGCAGCTTAGAGGACAGGGGGAATTCACCCCTCCACTTT
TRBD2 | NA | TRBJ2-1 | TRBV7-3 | CASSPFALAGVNEQFF | TGTGCCAGCAGCCCTTTCGCGCTAGCGGGGGTTAATGAGCAGTTCTTC
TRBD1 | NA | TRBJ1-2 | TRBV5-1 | CASSLVGQGGGYTF | TGCGCCAGCAGCTTGGTCGGACAGGGTGGCGGCTACACCTTC
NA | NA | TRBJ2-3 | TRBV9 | CASSVAGISTDTQYF | TGTGCCAGCAGCGTTGCGGGCATAAGCACAGATACGCAGTATTTT
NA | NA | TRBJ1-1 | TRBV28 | CASSLSGTSLRGEAFF | TGTGCCAGCAGTTTATCGGGGACAAGCCTGAGAGGGGAAGCTTTCTTT
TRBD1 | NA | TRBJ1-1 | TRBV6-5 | CASRSTGGGTEAFF | TGTGCCAGCAGGTCTACAGGGGGGGGCACTGAAGCTTTCTTT
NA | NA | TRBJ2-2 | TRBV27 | CASSLNRFAGELFF | TGTGCCAGCAGTTTAAACAGGTTTGCCGGGGAGCTGTTTTTT
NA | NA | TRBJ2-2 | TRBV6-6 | CASTAGAKLRLGELFF | TGTGCCAGCACCGCGGGGGCCAAGTTACGACTCGGGGAGCTGTTTTTT
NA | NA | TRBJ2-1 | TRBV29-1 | CSAEGGPHNEQFF | TGCAGCGCCGAAGGAGGGCCTCACAATGAGCAGTTCTTC
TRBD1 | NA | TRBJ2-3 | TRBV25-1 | CASGDSRTGGNTQYF | TGTGCCAGCGGGGACTCGAGGACAGGGGGCAATACGCAGTATTTT
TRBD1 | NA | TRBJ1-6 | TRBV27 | CASSSDRGRSPLHF | TGTGCCAGCAGTTCGGACAGGGGACGTTCACCCCTCCACTTT
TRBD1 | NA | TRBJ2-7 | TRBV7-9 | CASSLFPAGGTYEQYF | TGTGCCAGCAGCTTATTTCCGGCAGGGGGTACGTACGAGCAGTACTTC
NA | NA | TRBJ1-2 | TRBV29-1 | CSVAFQRHNYGYTF | TGCAGCGTTGCGTTTCAGAGACATAACTATGGCTACACCTTC
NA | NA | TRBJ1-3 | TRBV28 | CASSLGGVLAGNTIYF | TGTGCCAGCAGTCTCGGGGGGGTACTTGCTGGAAACACCATATATTTT